Below, 23 T cell receptor beta chains from the same sample are listed, as sequenced in a study of human T cells and chemical hapten exposure. MiXCR was run by TCRdb on the RACE reads, yielding one entry per CDR3 protein. The table has some 110,000 distinct CDR3 sequences, 9.5% to 13% seen once. This sample's time point: patch test 1, 2 weeks after DPC sensitization. Indicated treatment: therapeutic diphenylcyclopropenone sensitization with weekly scalp DPC. This specimen consisted of whole blood, obtained in connection with sensitization to the hapten diphenylcyclopropenone (DPC). The source is a woman aged 45-65 years with alopecia areata. Some clones in this sample may be carry-over from other donors' samples.

This clonotype came up a few times. The rearrangement links TRBV12-3 or TRBV12-4 to TRBJ1-1, with a possible D match to TRBD1 (6 bases). The V end lost 6 bases, the J end lost 4 bases, and 18 bases lay between the germline ends. The CDR3 length is 15 residues. The CDR3: CASSHGATGLTEAFF. CDR3 DNA sequence: TGTGCCAGCAGCCACGGGGCCACAGGGCTCACTGAAGCTTTCTTT.

This clonotype has just one count. The chain links TRBV4-1 to TRBJ2-1, with TRBD1 as a possible D gene (5 bases). The germline V gene has CDR1 MGHRA and CDR2 YSYEKL. V was trimmed by 4 bases and J by 0 bases, leaving 19 bases between them. There are 18 residues in the CDR3. The CDR3 DNA is TGCGCCAGCAGCCCCCCCGTAGTGGGGCAGAGCTCCTACAATGAGCAGTTCTTC. This sequence encodes CASSPPVVGQSSYNEQFF.

V is TRBV7-2 and J is TRBJ2-3; TRBD1 aligns across 9 bases. J lost 12 bases, V lost 2 bases, and 15 bases had no gene match. This CDR3 is built from 16 residues. The germline V gene encodes CDR1 SGHTA and CDR2 FQGNSA. Here the CDR3 reads CASSLQDRGRGGIQYF. In nucleotides, the CDR3 is TGTGCCAGCAGCTTACAGGACAGGGGACGCGGAGGAATTCAGTATTTT.

The J gene is TRBJ2-1, the V gene TRBV11-2; D gene ambiguous. Looked up from germline, CDR1 is SGHAT and CDR2 is FQNNGV. The V gene lost 1 base and the J gene lost 6 bases, with 10 bases spanning the gap. CDR3 size: 14 residues. The CDR3 reads CASSLGLAANEQFF. CDR3 nucleotide sequence: TGTGCCAGCAGCTTAGGGTTGGCGGCCAATGAGCAGTTCTTC.

CDR3 DNA sequence: TGTGCCAGCAGTTACCACGGTACTCCCACTGAAGCTTTCTTT. Residues: CASSYHGTPTEAFF. The chain has TRBV6-5 and TRBJ1-1, with no clear D. The CDR3 is 14 residues long. V lost 2 bases and J 4 bases, leaving 11 bases between the germline ends. Germline V lookup: CDR1 MNHEY, CDR2 SVGAGI.

The chain has TRBV6-2 or TRBV6-3 and TRBJ1-1; maybe TRBD1 (6 bases). V was trimmed by 5 bases and J by 1 base, leaving 17 bases between them. Germline CDR1 is MNHEY and CDR2 is SVGEGT. This CDR3 is 16 amino acids long. This CDR3 reads CASSAWTEKGNTEAFF. In nucleotides, the CDR3 is TGTGCCAGCAGTGCCTGGACAGAAAAAGGGAACACTGAAGCTTTCTTT.

The sample holds a few counts of this clonotype. The CDR3 reads CATSDLKFGDREGVYNEQFF. The CDR3 nucleotides are TGTGCCACCAGTGATTTGAAATTTGGTGACAGGGAGGGAGTTTACAATGAGCAGTTCTTC. The chain recombines TRBV24-1 with TRBJ2-1; TRBD1 or TRBD2 may be the D gene (7 bases each). Trimming cost V 0 bases and J 4 bases, with 24 bases left between them. Germline CDR1 KGHDR, CDR2 SFDVKD. CDR3 length equals 20 residues.

This clonotype showed up just a few times. V and J are TRBV20-1 and TRBJ1-1, with D tentatively TRBD1 (5 bases). The CDR3 length is 15 residues. V was clipped by 2 bases and J by 1 base, with 14 bases between them. Per the germline V gene, CDR1 is DFQATT and CDR2 is SNEGSKA (reference sequence). The CDR3 spells CSARPPGAQNTEAFF. For the CDR3, the DNA is TGCAGTGCTAGACCCCCCGGGGCCCAGAACACTGAAGCTTTCTTT.

This clonotype has more than one count but fewer than ten. The chain carries TRBV28 and TRBJ2-1; D is perhaps TRBD1 or TRBD2 (5 bases each). There are 14 residues in the CDR3. Germline V CDR1 and CDR2: MDHEN, SYDVKM. V lost 6 bases to trimming and J lost 4 bases, with 13 bases between them. CDR3 nucleotide sequence: TGTGCCAGCAGCTATGAGGGGATTTACAATGAGCAGTTCTTC. Translation gives CASSYEGIYNEQFF.

The chain links TRBV7-9 to TRBJ2-5; D is unclear. There are 13 residues in the CDR3. Per the germline V gene, CDR1 is SEHNR and CDR2 is FQNEAQ (reference sequence). V lost 5 bases, J lost 4 bases, and 11 bases lay in between. The CDR3 DNA reads TGTGCCAGCAGCCCCTCGGCGGTAGAGACCCAGTACTTC. It yields the protein CASSPSAVETQYF.

At least ten counts were recorded for this clonotype. The V and J genes are TRBV7-2 and TRBJ2-3, with TRBD2 as a possible D gene (5 bases). Germline-derived CDR1 and CDR2 are SGHTA and FQGNSA. CDR3 length: 13 amino acids. V lost 0 bases and J 14 bases, leaving 15 bases between the germline ends. CDR3 sequence: CASSLAPAADPYF. CDR3 nucleotides: TGTGCCAGCAGCTTAGCCCCAGCGGCAGACCCGTATTTT.

This clonotype was counted only a few times. The chain employs TRBV6-5 and TRBJ2-5; D is perhaps TRBD2 (7 bases). This CDR3 comprises 18 residues. Germline assignment: CDR1 MNHEY and CDR2 SVGAGI. V gave up 0 bases and J gave up 4 bases, with 21 bases separating them. The CDR3 is CASSYSLVLGGGLETQYF. In DNA form, the CDR3 reads TGTGCCAGCAGTTACTCTCTTGTTTTGGGAGGGGGGCTAGAGACCCAGTACTTC.

This chain joins TRBV3-2 and TRBJ2-7; the table calls TRBD1, which could not be checked here. TRBV3-2 is given as a pseudogene. This CDR3 spans 16 amino acids. As DNA, the CDR3 is TGTGCCAGCAGCGCACGCCGGGACAGGCTCAGGTACGAGCAGTACTTC. Encoded protein: CASSARRDRLRYEQYF.

This chain uses TRBV6-4 with TRBJ1-1; D is perhaps TRBD1 (6 bases). V shed 3 bases and J shed 11 bases, with 16 bases lying between them. Per the germline V gene, CDR1 is MRHNA and CDR2 is SNTAGT. This CDR3 comprises 13 residues. This chain's CDR3 is CASSEVEGGSAFF. For the CDR3, the DNA is TGTGCCAGCAGTGAGGTTGAGGGGGGCAGCGCTTTCTTT.

The V and J genes are TRBV18 and TRBJ2-2; possible D gene TRBD1, 6 bases. The CDR3 runs to 16 residues. With 3 bases removed from V and 0 bases from J, the gap between germline ends came to 11 bases. From germline, CDR1 is KGHSH and CDR2 LQKENI. CDR3 amino acids: CASSPKGESNTGELFF. CDR3 sequence (DNA): TGTGCCAGCTCACCGAAGGGGGAATCGAACACCGGGGAGCTGTTTTTT.

The CDR3 loop reads CASRTGPDTQYF. In nucleotides, the CDR3 is TGTGCCAGCCGGACAGGGCCAGATACGCAGTATTTT. The chain combines TRBV28 with TRBJ2-3, with 8 bases identical to TRBD1. This CDR3 spans 12 amino acids. V trimming: 8 bases; J trimming: 4 bases; junction bases outside the gene matches: 2. Germline V gene sequence: CDR1 MDHEN, CDR2 SYDVKM. The full variable domain, with the rest looked up from reference TRBV28 and TRBJ2-3, is DVKVTQSSRYLVKRTGEKVFLECVQDMDHENMFWYRQDPGLGLRLIYFSYDVKMKEKGDIPEGYSVSREKKERFSLILESASTNQTSMYLCASRTGPDTQYFGPGTRLTVL.

This clonotype has at least ten counts. V gene TRBV7-9 combines with J gene TRBJ1-5; D might be TRBD1 (5 bases). The germline CDR1 and CDR2 sequences are SEHNR and FQNEAQ (reference sequence). The CDR3 length is 13 residues. The V and J ends lost 3 bases and 5 bases respectively, with 8 bases between them. CDR3 nucleotide sequence: TGTGCCAGCAGCTTGAGGGGAGATCAGCCCCAGCATTTT. Residues: CASSLRGDQPQHF.

This clonotype showed up many times. The chain recombines TRBV28 with TRBJ2-5, with 7 bases aligning to TRBD2. With V trimmed by 2 bases and J by 6 bases, 6 bases remained unmatched. CDR3 size: 14 residues. The V gene's germline CDR1 is MDHEN and CDR2 SYDVKM. Here the CDR3 DNA reads TGTGCCAGCAGTTTAGCGCTAGCGGAAAAGACCCAGTACTTC. Translating gives CASSLALAEKTQYF.

In its sample, this clonotype was seen many times. The chain links TRBV29-1 to TRBJ2-1, with unresolved D. The CDR3 sequence is 14 residues long. V lost 4 bases to trimming and J lost 1 base, with 11 bases between them. CDR1 is SQVTM and CDR2 is ANQGSEA in the germline V gene. The CDR3 loop is CSVGKKLSYNEQFF. In nucleotides, the CDR3 is TGCAGCGTTGGAAAGAAACTTTCCTACAATGAGCAGTTCTTC.

This clonotype was observed many times. The chain couples TRBV15 to TRBJ2-1; the D is unclear. V was cut by 0 bases and J by 6 bases, with 12 bases left in between. The CDR3 spans 15 residues. Germline lookup yields CDR1 LNHNV and CDR2 YYDKDF (reference sequence). Here the CDR3 reads CATSRDVTSGNEQFF. The DNA for the CDR3 is TGTGCCACCAGCAGAGATGTAACTTCCGGCAATGAGCAGTTCTTC. Variable domain in full (rest from reference TRBV15 and TRBJ2-1): DAMVIQNPRYQVTQFGKPVTLSCSQTLNHNVMYWYQQKSSQAPKLLFHYYDKDFNNEADTPDNFQSRRPNTSFCFLDIRSPGLGDTAMYLCATSRDVTSGNEQFFGPGTRLTVL.

This clonotype has just a few counts. The genes are TRBV6-5 and TRBJ1-4, with TRBD1 identical over 9 bases. The V and J ends lost 5 bases and 12 bases, in that order; junction bases with no gene match: 10. CDR1 and CDR2 (germline): MNHEY, SVGAGI. CDR3 length equals 14 residues. The chain's CDR3 is CASSLAPGQGELFF. CDR3 in DNA: TGTGCCAGCAGTCTAGCTCCGGGACAGGGTGAACTGTTTTTT.

The V gene is TRBV27, the J gene TRBJ2-5; 11 nucleotides match TRBD2. The V gene end was trimmed by 7 bases and the J gene end by 2 bases; junction bases not matched to a gene: 6. In germline, CDR1 is MNHEY, CDR2 SMNVEV (reference sequence). The CDR3 has 15 residues. The CDR3 DNA sequence: TGTGCCAGCACTGAGAGACTAGCGGGGCAAGAGACCCAGTACTTC. Translation gives CASTERLAGQETQYF.

The genes are TRBV2 and TRBJ2-3, with D unresolved. V lost 8 bases and J 3 bases, leaving 12 bases between the germline ends. Looked up from germline, CDR1 is SNHLY and CDR2 is FYNNEI. CDR3 length equals 13 residues. CDR3 sequence: CASHNRFTDTQYF. CDR3 bases: TGTGCCAGCCATAACCGATTTACAGATACGCAGTATTTT.